This record looks at one TCR beta chain sequence and its context. 60 Vbeta and 13 Jbeta primers were used in PCR. The authors' processing: An analysis performed later counted about 80 million unique TCR beta chains (approximately 10 million of them shared). The protocol was immunoSEQ multiplex PCR, while the TCRdb copy is restricted to in-frame clones and leaves out a portion. D and trimming were read from the DNA, whereas the V and J calls and clone size are those reported in that table. The sample gives hundreds of thousands of clones, 77% of which show up once; around 2.9% is in the top ten. The record originates from a study of cytomegalovirus exposure and HLA in healthy donors. Background on the study: The 120 million or so unique TCR beta sequences, from around 200 million T cells, were found by an earlier analysis. Among the 400 or so donors who were genotyped, 81% fell in the genetic ancestry cluster that is associated with self-reported Caucasian donors.

V lost 9 bases to trimming and J lost 7 bases, with 15 bases between them. Germline V CDR1 and CDR2: MNHEY, SMNVEV (reference sequence). The CDR3 spans 13 residues. Sequences were obtained from PBMCs. This TCR derives from a woman in her sixties in good health and CMV-seropositive. V usage is TRBV27 and J usage is TRBJ1-4; D remains ambiguous. The CDR3 spells CASGRAVGEKLFF. DNA of the CDR3: TGTGCCAGTGGGCGGGCAGTCGGTGAAAAACTGTTTTTT. Combining the CDR3 with reference TRBV27 and TRBJ1-4 gives the whole variable domain EAQVTQNPRYLITVTGKKLTVTCSQNMNHEYMSWYRQDPGLGLRQIYYSMNVEVTDKGDVPEGYKVSRKEKRNFPLILESPSPNQTSLYFCASGRAVGEKLFFGSGTQLSVL.